These 18 T cell receptor beta chains came from one sample sequenced in a study of identical twins. From the 5' RACE reads, TCRdb called clonotypes with MiXCR, one entry per CDR3 protein. This sample has more than 200,000 distinct CDR3 sequences, with around an eighth found just once. The specimen sequenced was memory (CD45RO+) T cells sorted from blood. These receptors all stem from a woman aged 18-35 years in good health.

This chain connects TRBV5-1 to TRBJ2-5; maybe TRBD1 (5 bases). CDR3 length: 14 residues. The ends were cut back, 4 bases at V and 4 bases at J, with 14 bases in the middle. Germline V gene lookup returns CDR1 SGHRS and CDR2 YFSETQ. CDR3 DNA: TGCGCCAGCAGCGCTTTGGGCCAGGGAGAGACCCAGTACTTC. Protein product: CASSALGQGETQYF.

In this sample, this clonotype turned up many times. The rearrangement uses TRBV6-5 and TRBJ1-1, with D maybe TRBD1 (5 bases). The V gene lost 1 base and the J gene lost 3 bases, with 15 bases spanning the gap. Germline V gene sequence: CDR1 MNHEY, CDR2 SVGAGI. CDR3 length: 16 amino acids. As DNA, the CDR3 is TGTGCCAGCAGTTACTGGGGGAATCCCGGCCACACTGAAGCTTTCTTT. Translating gives CASSYWGNPGHTEAFF.

V and J are TRBV19 and TRBJ2-2; D not resolved. This CDR3 is 14 amino acids long. Germline V gene sequence: CDR1 LNHDA, CDR2 SQIVND (reference sequence). The V and J ends lost 6 bases and 6 bases respectively, with 14 bases between them. This CDR3 reads CASRSDLNAGELFF. The CDR3 region has the DNA TGTGCCAGTAGGTCGGACCTCAACGCCGGGGAGCTGTTTTTT.

The genes are TRBV15 and TRBJ2-1; D possibly corresponds to TRBD2 (5 bases). The germline gives CDR1 LNHNV, CDR2 YYDKDF (reference sequence). The CDR3 sequence is 14 residues long. Trimming removed 5 bases from V and 10 bases from J, with 18 bases in between. In DNA, the CDR3 is TGTGCCACCAGCCCCGTCGGGGAGATAGGGGAGCAGTTCTTC. It translates to CATSPVGEIGEQFF. Complete variable domain (other parts from reference TRBV15 and TRBJ2-1): DAMVIQNPRYQVTQFGKPVTLSCSQTLNHNVMYWYQQKSSQAPKLLFHYYDKDFNNEADTPDNFQSRRPNTSFCFLDIRSPGLGDTAMYLCATSPVGEIGEQFFGPGTRLTVL.

The chain recombines TRBV7-2 with TRBJ2-3; 11 bases agree with TRBD2. V shed 5 bases, J shed 5 bases, and the junction held 12 bases outside the gene matches. Germline CDR1 is SGHTA and CDR2 is FQGNSA. This CDR3 has 17 residues. In DNA, the CDR3 is TGTGCCAGCAGCCCATATGTCTTAGCGGGGGGGCAAGATACGCAGTATTTT. This codes for CASSPYVLAGGQDTQYF.

This clonotype was observed many times. The rearrangement joins TRBV20-1 to TRBJ1-3; D is unclear. The germline V and J ends were trimmed by 4 bases and 0 bases, with 10 bases remaining between them. Germline V gene lookup returns CDR1 DFQATT and CDR2 SNEGSKA (reference sequence). The CDR3 is 14 residues long. The CDR3 nucleotides read TGCAGTGCTATAAGTCCGGTCTCTGGAAACACCATATATTTT. This encodes CSAISPVSGNTIYF.

V usage is TRBV7-9 and J usage is TRBJ2-1; 10 bases match TRBD2. Germline V gene lookup returns CDR1 SEHNR and CDR2 FQNEAQ (reference sequence). The CDR3 sequence is 16 residues long. The ends lost 5 bases at V and 5 bases at J; junction bases unmatched: 9. CDR3 nucleotides: TGTGCCAGCAGCAACTACGGACTAGCGGTGCACAATGAGCAGTTCTTC. Protein sequence: CASSNYGLAVHNEQFF.

The table lists this clonotype with many counts. The chain joins TRBV15 to TRBJ1-2; D perhaps matches TRBD1 (5 bases). The CDR3 has 16 residues. V lost 0 bases to trimming and J lost 4 bases, with 15 bases between them. Looked up from germline, CDR1 is LNHNV and CDR2 is YYDKDF (reference sequence). The CDR3 DNA is TGTGCCACCAGCAGAGAGAAAGGGGCCAGCCTCTATGGCTACACCTTC. Its translation is CATSREKGASLYGYTF. Full variable domain (rest looked up from reference TRBV15 and TRBJ1-2): DAMVIQNPRYQVTQFGKPVTLSCSQTLNHNVMYWYQQKSSQAPKLLFHYYDKDFNNEADTPDNFQSRRPNTSFCFLDIRSPGLGDTAMYLCATSREKGASLYGYTFGSGTRLTVV.

The chain carries TRBV6-1 and TRBJ1-5; unclear D gene. The germline CDR1 and CDR2 sequences are MNHNS and SASEGT. V lost 2 bases and J lost 9, with 11 bases in between. CDR3 length: 13 residues. The CDR3 region is CASSEPGGVPQHF. CDR3 in DNA: TGTGCCAGCAGTGAACCTGGCGGGGTGCCCCAGCATTTT.

The sample holds a few counts of this clonotype. The gene calls are TRBV3-1 and TRBJ1-1, with D possibly TRBD1 on 5 matching bases. Per germline, CDR1 LGHDT and CDR2 YNNKEL (reference sequence). The CDR3 has 15 residues. V was shortened by 1 base and J by 2 bases, with 11 bases between the two germline ends. The CDR3 DNA reads TGTGCCAGCAGCCAAGCTTCGGGGGGTAACACTGAAGCTTTCTTT. This gives the protein CASSQASGGNTEAFF. The full variable domain, completed using reference TRBV3-1 and TRBJ1-1, is DTAVSQTPKYLVTQMGNDKSIKCEQNLGHDTMYWYKQDSKKFLKIMFSYNNKELIINETVPNRFSPKSPDKAHLNLHINSLELGDSAVYFCASSQASGGNTEAFFGQGTRLTVV.

This clonotype has more than one count but fewer than ten. The rearrangement uses TRBV20-1 and TRBJ2-5; D perhaps matches TRBD2 (6 bases). Germline CDR1 is DFQATT and CDR2 is SNEGSKA (reference sequence). V lost 3 bases and J lost 5, with 16 bases in between. The CDR3 runs to 14 residues. Here the CDR3 DNA reads TGCAGTGCTAGCCCCCTGGGGGGTCATGAGACCCAGTACTTC. This sequence encodes CSASPLGGHETQYF.

V is TRBV20-1 and J is TRBJ1-5; possibly TRBD1 for D (6 bases). The CDR3 has 18 amino acids. V lost 1 base, J lost 0 bases, and 19 bases lay in between. CDR1 is DFQATT and CDR2 is SNEGSKA in the germline V gene (reference sequence). The CDR3 region has the DNA TGCAGTGCTAGAGTAAGAACGACAGGACCTTATAGCAATCAGCCCCAGCATTTT. This translates into CSARVRTTGPYSNQPQHF.

This clonotype showed up many times. The chain's CDR3 is CASSDGDATRDYEQYF. The CDR3 DNA sequence: TGTGCCAGCAGTGATGGAGACGCTACTAGGGACTACGAGCAGTACTTC. The chain employs TRBV25-1 and TRBJ2-7, with a possible D match to TRBD2 (5 bases). Trimming stripped 3 bases from V and 3 bases from J, with 18 bases between. The germline V gene has CDR1 MGHDK and CDR2 SYGVNS. This CDR3 region has 16 residues.

The chain couples TRBV20-1 to TRBJ1-5; 9 bases match TRBD1. CDR1 and CDR2 from the germline V gene are DFQATT and SNEGSKA (reference sequence). The J segment lost 7 bases and the V segment lost 5 bases, leaving 6 bases of the junction unmatched. CDR3 length: 13 amino acids. The CDR3 coding sequence is TGCAGTGCTCAAACAGGGGGCTACCAGCCCCAGCATTTT. Its protein is CSAQTGGYQPQHF.

This clonotype was seen ten or more times. The chain joins TRBV19 to TRBJ2-1, with D possibly being TRBD1 or TRBD2 (5 bases each). This CDR3 is built from 15 residues. Germline CDR1 and CDR2: LNHDA and SQIVND (reference sequence). V shed 3 bases and J shed 1 base, with 10 bases lying between them. The CDR3 DNA is TGTGCCAGTAGTATGAACGGGGCATCCTACAATGAGCAGTTCTTC. Protein: CASSMNGASYNEQFF. The variable domain in full, with the rest retrieved from reference TRBV19 and TRBJ2-1, is DGGITQSPKYLFRKEGQNVTLSCEQNLNHDAMYWYRQDPGQGLRLIYYSQIVNDFQKGDIAEGYSVSREKKESFPLTVTSAQKNPTAFYLCASSMNGASYNEQFFGPGTRLTVL.

The gene calls are TRBV20-1 and TRBJ2-7; D ambiguous. Germline CDR1 is DFQATT and CDR2 is SNEGSKA (reference sequence). The V gene lost 6 bases and the J gene lost 0 bases, with 18 bases spanning the gap. The CDR3 has 15 amino acids. The CDR3 bases are TGCAGTGCGGAGCCTCACGGTCTCAGCTCCTACGAGCAGTACTTC. Translating it yields CSAEPHGLSSYEQYF.

In its sample, this clonotype was seen many times. The J gene is TRBJ2-3, the V gene TRBV2; D may be TRBD2 (5 bases). V dropped 4 bases and J dropped 1 base, with 12 bases sitting between them. CDR1 and CDR2 (germline): SNHLY, FYNNEI. This CDR3 is 15 amino acids long. The CDR3 DNA sequence: TGTGCCAGCAGTGTTTCGGTTAGCGGCACAGATACGCAGTATTTT. Protein sequence: CASSVSVSGTDTQYF.

This clonotype was seen at least ten times. The rearrangement joins TRBV10-3 to TRBJ1-6, with 11 bases aligning to TRBD1. Germline loops: CDR1 ENHRY, CDR2 SYGVKD. The CDR3 is made up of 16 amino acids. V trimming: 2 bases; J trimming: 7 bases; junction bases outside the gene matches: 4. The CDR3 DNA follows: TGTGCCATCAGTGAGAGGACAGGGGGCCACAATTCACCCCTCCACTTT. This translates into CAISERTGGHNSPLHF.